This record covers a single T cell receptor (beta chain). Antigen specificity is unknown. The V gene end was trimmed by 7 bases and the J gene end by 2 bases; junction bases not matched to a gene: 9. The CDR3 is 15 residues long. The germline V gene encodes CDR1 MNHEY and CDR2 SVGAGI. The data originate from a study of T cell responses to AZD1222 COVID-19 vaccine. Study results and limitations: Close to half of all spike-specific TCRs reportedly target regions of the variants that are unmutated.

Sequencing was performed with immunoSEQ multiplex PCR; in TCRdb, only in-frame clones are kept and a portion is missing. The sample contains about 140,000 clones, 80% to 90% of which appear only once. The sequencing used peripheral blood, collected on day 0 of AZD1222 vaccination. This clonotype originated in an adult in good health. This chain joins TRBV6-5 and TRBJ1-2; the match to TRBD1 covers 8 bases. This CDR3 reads CASTPRQGLNYGYTF. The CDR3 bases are TGTGCCAGCACCCCCAGACAGGGGTTAAACTATGGCTACACCTTC.